A selection of T cell receptor beta chains follows, all from one sample in a study of cytomegalovirus exposure and HLA in healthy donors. TCRdb keeps only in-frame clones here, not all; method: immunoSEQ multiplex PCR. Of 100,000 or so clones listed, 81% are singletons. What was sequenced was PBMCs. The receptors originated from a man aged 35-49 years in good health and CMV-seronegative. Both conserved end residues are part of each CDR3. The D gene is left open where the match is weak. Where a row states a size, it is once, few, many or the class of an expanded clone; other rows omit it.

V gene	clone size	D gene	J gene	CDR3 DNA	CDR3 protein
TRBV27	.	TRBD1	TRBJ1-2	TGTGCCAGCAGTTTAGCAGGGGGATATGGCTACACCTTC	CASSLAGGYGYTF
TRBV19	.	.	TRBJ1-2	TGTGCCAGTAGTATTACAGGGCAGGGGTATGGCTACACCTTC	CASSITGQGYGYTF
TRBV18	.	.	TRBJ2-7	TGTGCCAGCTCACTAGGGGGTTACGAGCAGTACTTC	CASSLGGYEQYF
TRBV6-1	.	TRBD1	TRBJ1-6	TGTGCCAGCAGTGAAGCATCGGGAGGGGGCAAATCACCCCTCCACTTT	CASSEASGGGKSPLHF
TRBV27	few	.	TRBJ1-5	TGTGCCAGCAGTCCTCGGACAAGCAATCAGCCCCAGCATTTT	CASSPRTSNQPQHF
TRBV5-1	.	.	TRBJ2-2	TGCGCCAGCAGCTTGGGGGCAGGAACCGGGGAGCTGTTTTTT	CASSLGAGTGELFF
TRBV9	once	.	TRBJ1-3	TGTGCCAGCAGCGTAGTGGCGGGACCCGTCGGAAACACCATATATTTT	CASSVVAGPVGNTIYF
TRBV11-2	.	.	TRBJ1-1	TGTGCCAGCAGCTTTGAGGGTATAGGCACTGAAGCTTTCTTT	CASSFEGIGTEAFF
TRBV10-3	.	.	TRBJ2-7	TGTGCCATCAGTGATATTGTGGACAGACAAGGGTACGAGCAGTACTTC	CAISDIVDRQGYEQYF
TRBV2	.	.	TRBJ2-7	TGTGCCAGCAGTGTTTTGCTAGCCTACGAGCAGTACTTC	CASSVLLAYEQYF
TRBV7-9	.	TRBD2	TRBJ2-6	TGTGCCAGCAGCGAGGACTCTAGCGGGGGGATCGCTGGGGCCAACGTCCTGACTTTC	CASSEDSSGGIAGANVLTF
TRBV19	.	.	TRBJ1-2	TGTGCCAGTTCTCAGGGGATTCGGTATGGCTACACCTTC	CASSQGIRYGYTF
TRBV20-1	.	.	TRBJ1-1	TGCAGTGCCATCCTGAACACTGAAGCTTTCTTT	CSAILNTEAFF
TRBV9	.	TRBD2	TRBJ2-3	TGTGCCAGCAGCGTGGGGAGCGGGGGGACTAGCACAGATACGCAGTATTTT	CASSVGSGGTSTDTQYF
TRBV5-1	.	TRBD2	TRBJ2-7	TGCGCCAGCACCACAAATCCGGCCGGGGGGGGTGTCTACGAGCAGTACTTC	CASTTNPAGGGVYEQYF
TRBV7-8	.	.	TRBJ2-7	TGTGCCAGCAGCTTAACCACTCGACAGCCTTACGAGCAGTACTTC	CASSLTTRQPYEQYF
TRBV7-2	.	TRBD1	TRBJ1-3	TGTGCCAGCAGCCCTGACAGGGTAACTGGAAACACCATATATTTT	CASSPDRVTGNTIYF
TRBV2	once	TRBD2	TRBJ2-2	TGTGCCAGCAGTTCAAGCGGGGTGGGCACCGGGGAGCTGTTTTTT	CASSSSGVGTGELFF
TRBV19	.	.	TRBJ2-2	TGTGCCAGTAGTATATTCATAGGACAGAGGAACACCGGGGAGCTGTTTTTT	CASSIFIGQRNTGELFF
TRBV6-4	.	TRBD1	TRBJ1-2	TGTGCCAGCAGCGCGGACAGGGGCGGCTACACCTTC	CASSADRGGYTF
TRBV5-1	.	.	TRBJ2-1	TGCGCCAGCAGCCTCGCCGGGGAGCAGTTCTTC	CASSLAGEQFF
TRBV9	.	.	TRBJ2-7	TGTGCCAGCAGCGTAGAAGGCGAGGTCGGGCAGTACTTC	CASSVEGEVGQYF